These T cell receptor beta chains were read from a single sample in a study of blood T cell repertoires in COVID-19. Data came from immunoSEQ multiplex PCR; TCRdb stores just in-frame clones and leaves some out. The data show around 250,000 clones, 85% seen once. Source material: PBMCs or T cells enriched from blood (not recorded which). The receptors derive from a woman aged 50 to 65 who had been exposed to COVID-19. CDR3s include the opening cysteine and the closing phenylalanine or tryptophan. Fields, in order: V gene, D gene, clone size, J gene, CDR3 protein, CDR3 DNA. The D gene is left open where the match is weak. The size of a clone is reported for some rows only, either as once, few or many, or as a class for expanded clones.

>TRBV12-5|TRBD1|NA|TRBJ2-2
CASGPNPGGGTGELFF
TGTGCTAGTGGTCCCAACCCAGGGGGCGGTACCGGGGAGCTGTTTTTT
>TRBV6-5|NA|NA|TRBJ2-2
CASSFEDPEGGELFF
TGTGCCAGCAGCTTCGAGGATCCCGAGGGCGGGGAGCTGTTTTTT
>TRBV5-4|NA|NA|TRBJ2-1
CASSLGGAGEQFF
TGTGCCAGCAGCTTAGGAGGGGCGGGGGAGCAGTTCTTC
>TRBV18|NA|NA|TRBJ2-5
CASSPIRETQYF
TGTGCCAGCTCACCTATTCGGGAGACCCAGTACTTC
>TRBV9|NA|NA|TRBJ1-3
CASSVEPGYSGNTIYF
TGTGCCAGCAGCGTAGAGCCGGGGTATAGTGGAAACACCATATATTTT
>TRBV19|NA|NA|TRBJ1-2
CASSGQGAGGYTF
TGTGCCAGTAGTGGGCAAGGAGCGGGCGGCTACACCTTC
>TRBV2|NA|few|TRBJ1-2
CASSEGVYSGGYTF
TGTGCCAGCAGTGAAGGGGTATACAGCGGTGGCTACACCTTC
>TRBV14|NA|NA|TRBJ2-7
CASSPRGSTSEQYF
TGTGCCAGCAGCCCACGGGGGAGTACCTCCGAGCAGTACTTC
>TRBV11-2|NA|NA|TRBJ2-2
CASSLSGELFF
TGTGCCAGCAGTCTCTCCGGGGAGCTGTTTTTT
>TRBV18|TRBD2|NA|TRBJ2-5
CASSPPGREETQYF
TGTGCCAGCTCACCACCAGGGAGGGAAGAGACCCAGTACTTC
>TRBV19|TRBD1|NA|TRBJ2-3
CASSPRTGGTDTQYF
TGTGCCAGTAGCCCCCGGACAGGGGGCACAGATACGCAGTATTTT
>TRBV25-1|NA|NA|TRBJ1-1
CASSPLSSRLSEAFF
TGTGCCAGCAGTCCCCTCTCCTCCAGGCTATCTGAAGCTTTCTTT
>TRBV19|NA|NA|TRBJ1-6
CASMSPNSPLHF
TGTGCCAGTATGAGCCCTAATTCACCCCTCCACTTT
>TRBV28|TRBD2|NA|TRBJ2-5
CASSFSSGGYQETQYF
TGTGCCAGCAGTTTTTCTAGCGGGGGGTACCAAGAGACCCAGTACTTC
>TRBV12-3/TRBV12-4|TRBD1|NA|TRBJ1-1
CASITGGGEAFF
TGTGCCAGCATCACAGGGGGCGGTGAAGCTTTCTTT
>TRBV10-3|TRBD1|few|TRBJ1-1
CAISTGVGNTEAFF
TGTGCCATCTCGACAGGGGTGGGGAACACTGAAGCTTTCTTT
>TRBV15|NA|NA|TRBJ1-2
CATSRVNSYGYTF
TGTGCCACCAGCAGGGTTAACAGCTATGGCTACACCTTC
>TRBV2|NA|NA|TRBJ2-3
CASRYQGGPDTQYF
TGTGCCAGCAGGTATCAGGGGGGCCCAGATACGCAGTATTTT
>TRBV25-1|NA|NA|TRBJ2-1
CASSDPVTSPSSYNEQFF
TGTGCCAGCAGTGATCCCGTCACTAGTCCGTCTTCCTACAATGAGCAGTTCTTC
>TRBV11-2|NA|once|TRBJ1-1
CASSLVEGEAFF
TGTGCCAGCAGCTTAGTGGAGGGTGAAGCTTTCTTT
>TRBV6-5|TRBD1|NA|TRBJ1-5
CASQNRGPQHF
TGTGCCAGCCAGAACAGGGGACCCCAGCATTTT
>TRBV6-4|NA|NA|TRBJ1-1
CASRQDGRNTEAFF
TGTGCCAGCAGACAGGACGGCAGGAACACTGAAGCTTTCTTT
>TRBV19|NA|once|TRBJ1-2
CASSTVYGYTF
TGTGCCAGTAGCACAGTCTATGGCTACACCTTC
>TRBV6-5|TRBD1|NA|TRBJ1-1
CASSSRQGGTEAFF
TGTGCCAGCAGTTCCCGACAGGGCGGCACTGAAGCTTTCTTT
>TRBV2|NA|NA|TRBJ2-3
CASFPGGTDTQYF
TGTGCCAGCTTCCCGGGGGGCACAGATACGCAGTATTTT
>TRBV10-3|NA|NA|TRBJ1-2
CAISEARVLYTF
TGTGCCATCAGTGAAGCGAGGGTTCTCTACACCTTC
>TRBV7-9|TRBD2|once|TRBJ2-1
CASRPLSGGIHEQFF
TGTGCCAGCAGACCTCTTAGCGGGGGGATCCATGAGCAGTTCTTC
>TRBV5-1|NA|NA|TRBJ1-6
CASSSARYSPLHF
TGCGCCAGCAGCTCCGCCAGGTATTCACCCCTCCACTTT
>TRBV30|NA|NA|TRBJ1-5
CAWSGGAQPQHF
TGTGCCTGGAGTGGTGGAGCTCAGCCCCAGCATTTT
>TRBV7-9|NA|NA|TRBJ1-5
CASSREQNQPQHF
TGTGCCAGCAGCCGGGAACAGAATCAGCCCCAGCATTTT
>TRBV7-9|TRBD1|NA|TRBJ1-4
CASSSGQGNNEKLFF
TGTGCCAGCAGCTCCGGACAGGGTAACAATGAAAAACTGTTTTTT
>TRBV6-2/TRBV6-3|NA|once|TRBJ1-5
CASSPTGNGQPQHF
TGTGCCAGCAGCCCTACAGGGAATGGTCAGCCCCAGCATTTT
>TRBV18|NA|once|TRBJ1-3
CASSPGTSDGNTIYF
TGTGCCAGCTCGCCCGGGACAAGCGATGGAAACACCATATATTTT
>TRBV4-3|NA|NA|TRBJ2-4
CASSQDKSSGLKNIQYF
TGCGCCAGCAGCCAAGATAAGTCTTCCGGACTCAAAAACATTCAGTACTTC
>TRBV6-1|NA|NA|TRBJ1-1
CASSEPYRVGAFF
TGTGCCAGCAGTGAACCTTACAGGGTGGGAGCTTTCTTT
>TRBV10-3|NA|NA|TRBJ1-1
CAIRGVAEAFF
TGTGCCATCAGAGGGGTGGCTGAAGCTTTCTTT
>TRBV10-3|TRBD1|NA|TRBJ1-2
CAISTTGFDGYTF
TGTGCCATCAGCACGACAGGGTTTGATGGCTACACCTTC
>TRBV9|NA|NA|TRBJ1-6
CASSAPLPGNNSPLHF
TGTGCCAGCAGCGCCCCACTGCCAGGGAACAATTCACCCCTCCACTTT
>TRBV30|NA|NA|TRBJ2-2
CAWTPQRGGALTGELFF
TGTGCCTGGACCCCACAAAGGGGCGGGGCATTAACCGGGGAGCTGTTTTTT
>TRBV6-2/TRBV6-3|TRBD1|NA|TRBJ1-5
CASSYPRDGTGSSQPQHF
TGTGCCAGCAGTTACCCCCGGGACGGGACAGGGAGTAGTCAGCCCCAGCATTTT
>TRBV10-3|NA|NA|TRBJ1-3
CAIRDTRVGISGNTIYF
TGTGCCATCAGGGACACTCGAGTAGGGATCTCTGGAAACACCATATATTTT
>TRBV7-3|NA|NA|TRBJ2-2
CASSQRKGPGTGELFF
TGTGCCAGCAGCCAACGGAAGGGGCCCGGCACCGGGGAGCTGTTTTTT
>TRBV11-2|TRBD1|NA|TRBJ2-7
CASGVGDRASYEQYF
TGTGCCAGCGGGGTGGGTGACAGGGCCTCCTACGAGCAGTACTTC
>TRBV27|TRBD2|NA|TRBJ2-3
CASSPGLAGAGGQYF
TGTGCCAGCAGTCCCGGACTAGCGGGGGCGGGGGGGCAGTATTTT
>TRBV24-1|TRBD1|NA|TRBJ1-5
CATSDPGQGSQPQHF
TGTGCCACCAGTGACCCTGGACAGGGGAGTCAGCCCCAGCATTTT
>TRBV7-6|NA|NA|TRBJ2-2
CASSTRGTGELFF
TGTGCCAGCAGCACCAGAGGCACCGGGGAGCTGTTTTTT
>TRBV12-3/TRBV12-4|NA|once|TRBJ1-1
CASSFRRTEAFF
TGTGCCAGCAGTTTTCGGAGGACTGAAGCTTTCTTT
>TRBV6-6|NA|once|TRBJ2-1
CAGSRRAGSYNEQFF
TGTGCCGGATCGAGAAGGGCGGGCTCCTACAATGAGCAGTTCTTC
>TRBV3-1/TRBV3-2|NA|NA|TRBJ1-1
CASSRDGGGEAFF
TGTGCCAGCAGCCGCGACGGCGGAGGTGAAGCTTTCTTT
>TRBV6-1|NA|once|TRBJ1-1
CASSEGFVGQPRTEAFF
TGTGCCAGCAGTGAAGGTTTTGTAGGACAGCCCAGGACTGAAGCTTTCTTT
>TRBV6-5|NA|NA|TRBJ1-1
CASSPGVGGTEAFF
TGTGCCAGCAGTCCCGGCGTAGGAGGCACTGAAGCTTTCTTT
>TRBV3-1/TRBV3-2|NA|few|TRBJ1-3
CASSQGPGRGAGNTIYF
TGTGCCAGCAGCCAAGGGCCCGGGAGGGGTGCTGGAAACACCATATATTTT
>TRBV24-1|NA|NA|TRBJ1-2
CATSEGGINYGYTF
TGTGCCACCAGTGAAGGCGGGATTAACTATGGCTACACCTTC
>TRBV29-1|TRBD1|NA|TRBJ1-3
CSPSDRPSSGNTIYF
TGCAGCCCCTCGGACAGGCCAAGCTCTGGAAACACCATATATTTT